A selection of T cell receptor beta chains follows, all from one sample in a study of regulatory T cells in long-lasting Graves disease. TCRdb reprocessed the multiplex PCR reads with MiXCR, giving one entry per CDR3 protein. The table lists approximately 400,000 distinct CDR3 sequences, around 21% of them singletons. The starting material was peripheral blood mononuclear cells (PBMCs), obtained when the disease was refractory, from a patient treated with antithyroid drugs. These receptors were taken from a female donor with Graves disease. CDR3s include the opening cysteine and the closing phenylalanine or tryptophan. Each record gives: J gene, D gene, V gene, clone size, CDR3 DNA, CDR3 protein. The D gene is left open where the match is weak. Some rows have no size entry. The others give once, few or many, or a class for an expanded clone.

TRBJ1-1	NA	TRBV3-1	many	TGTGCCAGCAGCCAAGGACAGCTACTTAACACTGAAGCTTTCTTT	CASSQGQLLNTEAFF
TRBJ2-5	NA	TRBV20-1	many	TGCAGTGCTAAAGGGCGGGAGACCCAGTACTTC	CSAKGRETQYF
TRBJ2-7	NA	TRBV28	many	TGTGCCAGCAGTTTCGGGGGCCCCTACGAGCAGTACTTC	CASSFGGPYEQYF
TRBJ1-6	TRBD1	TRBV7-2	NA	TGTGCCAGCAGCCCGCTCGTGGGACTGGCAGGGGGTAATTCACCCCTCCACTTT	CASSPLVGLAGGNSPLHF
TRBJ2-5	TRBD2	TRBV20-1	NA	TGCAGTGCTAGAGATTGGCGACTAGCGGGAGAAGTTAAGGGGCCCCAAGAGACCCAGTACTTC	CSARDWRLAGEVKGPQETQYF
TRBJ2-5	NA	TRBV20-1	few	TGCAGTGCTAGGGGCCCTTTTCAAGAGACCCAGTACTTC	CSARGPFQETQYF
TRBJ2-3	NA	TRBV7-2	many	TGTGCCAGCAGCTTAGAAGGGCGCACAGATACGCAGTATTTT	CASSLEGRTDTQYF
TRBJ2-1	NA	TRBV20-1	NA	TGCAGTGCTAGAGGACGGAGAGCTGGGTATGAGCAGTTCTTC	CSARGRRAGYEQFF
TRBJ1-2	NA	TRBV28	many	TGTGCCAGCAGTTCCCTGACAGGATCCGGACACTATGGCTACACCTTC	CASSSLTGSGHYGYTF
TRBJ2-5	NA	TRBV4-3	many	TGCGCCAGCAGCCAGGGCGGAACCCAAGAGACCCAGTACTTC	CASSQGGTQETQYF
TRBJ1-6	NA	TRBV6-1	few	TGTGCCAGCAGAACCCGGGCAGGCCCCGGATATTCACCCCTCCACTTT	CASRTRAGPGYSPLHF
TRBJ2-7	NA	TRBV7-2	many	TGTGCCAGCAGCTTAGGATTTGCGACCCCCTACGAGCAGTACTTC	CASSLGFATPYEQYF
TRBJ2-7	TRBD2	TRBV5-1	few	TGCGCCAGCAGCTTGGCTAGCGGGAGAACCCCCTACGAGCAGTACTTC	CASSLASGRTPYEQYF
TRBJ1-1	NA	TRBV4-3	few	TGCGCCAGCAGCCAAGACTGGGACACTGAAGCTTTCTTT	CASSQDWDTEAFF
TRBJ1-5	NA	TRBV28	NA	TGTGCCAGCAGTCCACGCCCGGACGGTAAATTCAATCAGCCCCAGCATTTT	CASSPRPDGKFNQPQHF
TRBJ1-5	TRBD1	TRBV30	NA	TGTGCCTGGAGCCCCCCAACAGGGGTCAATCAGCCCCAGCATTTT	CAWSPPTGVNQPQHF
TRBJ2-3	NA	TRBV20-1	NA	TGCAGTGCTAGAGCAAGGGGAGGCAACCCCACAGATACGCAGTATTTT	CSARARGGNPTDTQYF
TRBJ1-1	NA	TRBV19	NA	TGTGCCGTTAGGGGGGTAGGGGCGCGAACTGAAGCTTTCTTT	CAVRGVGARTEAFF
TRBJ1-6	NA	TRBV7-2	many	TGTGCCAGCAGTTTATCAGGCTCCTATAATTCACCCCTCCACTTT	CASSLSGSYNSPLHF
TRBJ2-2	NA	TRBV6-2/TRBV6-3	many	TGTGCCAGCAGTTACCTCCTTGAGGGGGGCGCCGGGGAGCTGTTTTTT	CASSYLLEGGAGELFF
TRBJ1-1	NA	TRBV2	many	TGTGCCAGCAGAGTAGGGCAGGTACAGAACACTGAAGCTTTCTTT	CASRVGQVQNTEAFF
TRBJ2-7	NA	TRBV7-9	NA	TGTGCCAGCAGCTATCCTGGGGAACCCGAGCAGTACTTC	CASSYPGEPEQYF
TRBJ1-1	TRBD1	TRBV12-3/TRBV12-4	NA	TGTGCCAGCAGTTTACAGGGGGCGGCTGAAGCTTTCTTT	CASSLQGAAEAFF
TRBJ2-3	TRBD2	TRBV20-1	NA	TGCAGTGCTAGTGCCATGCGGGGGGCGGACCGCACAGATACGCAGTATTTT	CSASAMRGADRTDTQYF
TRBJ1-2	TRBD1	TRBV11-2	NA	TGTGCCAGCAGCTTAGGGGACAGGGCGGGAGGCTACACCTTC	CASSLGDRAGGYTF
TRBJ2-5	NA	TRBV7-2	many	TGTGCCAGCAGCTTCCCTGGGGGTTGGGAGACCCAGTACTTC	CASSFPGGWETQYF
TRBJ2-7	NA	TRBV4-3	many	TGCGCCAGCAGCCAAGGACTAAACTACGAGCAGTACTTC	CASSQGLNYEQYF
TRBJ2-5	TRBD2	TRBV7-9	NA	TGTGCCACGGGGACTACCCAAGAGACCCAGTACTTC	CATGTTQETQYF
TRBJ1-4	NA	TRBV19	NA	TGTGCCAGTAGTATGAGGGGAAGAGCCTTTCCAACTAATGAAAAACTGTTTTTT	CASSMRGRAFPTNEKLFF